This T cell receptor beta chain is drawn from a study of EBV T-cell therapy then PD-1 blockade in nasopharyngeal carcinoma. The treatment was: AdE1-LMPpoly-expanded autologous EBV-specific T-cell therapy followed by anti-PD-1 nivolumab. TCRdb's table, derived via immunoSEQ multiplex PCR, lists solely in-frame clones and lacks some. Among around 19,000 clones listed, over 70% were seen once. This clone occurred once. Its specificity is not known. The CDR3 totals 15 residues. The junction had 4 bases not matched to a gene; V was cut back by 0 bases and J by 2 bases. CDR1 is GTSNPN, CDR2 SVGIG, per germline (reference sequence).

The receptor comes from a man in his forties with nasopharyngeal carcinoma. The chain is built from TRBV30 and TRBJ2-7; 10 nucleotides align to TRBD2. Specimen: CD8+ T cells from blood, collected at day 0 from a patient whose treatment included autologous EBV-specific T cells and nivolumab. This CDR3 is CAWSVSSGGTYEQYF. CDR3 in DNA: TGTGCCTGGAGTGTTTCTAGCGGGGGTACCTACGAGCAGTACTTC.